The 3 T cell receptor beta chains below all came from one sample that was sequenced in a study of spatial heterogeneity in lung cancer. TCRdb passed the 5' RACE reads through MiXCR, listing each CDR3 protein once. Here the sample spans approximately 7,000 distinct CDR3 sequences, around 14% being singletons. Their specific antigens are unknown. The sample's time point: sample taken at primary tumor resection. Overall study findings and caveats: Mutation tallies in tumors tracked expanded intratumoral alpha and beta TCR counts.

Sequencing used lung tumor tissue, obtained at surgery. These TCRs come from a male donor with early-stage non-small cell lung cancer.

About this clonotype itself: This beta chain is an off-target read within a library intended for alpha chains, so its frequency means little. The chain links TRBV5-1 to TRBJ2-7; D uncertain. CDR1 is SGHRS, CDR2 YFSETQ, per germline. There are 13 residues in the CDR3. V was shortened by 0 bases and J by 2 bases, with 6 bases between the two germline ends. CDR3 coding DNA: TGCGCCAGCAGCTTGGCCAGCCCCTACGAGCAGTACTTC. It specifies CASSLASPYEQYF.

This clonotype has at least ten counts. This beta chain is an off-target read within a library intended for alpha chains, so its frequency means little. The chain is built from TRBV18 and TRBJ1-2; maybe TRBD1 (6 bases). Trimming took 3 bases from V and 3 from J, leaving 11 bases between them. The CDR3 runs 14 residues. Germline-derived CDR1 and CDR2 are KGHSH and LQKENI. As DNA, the CDR3 is TGTGCCAGCTCACCGGACAGCCTCCACTATGGCTACACCTTC. Residues: CASSPDSLHYGYTF. Full variable domain (missing parts from reference TRBV18 and TRBJ1-2): NAGVMQNPRHLVRRRGQEARLRCSPMKGHSHVYWYRQLPEEGLKFMVYLQKENIIDESGMPKERFSAEFPKEGPSILRIQQVVRGDSAAYFCASSPDSLHYGYTFGSGTRLTVV.

On this clonotype itself: As an off-target read in a library built for alpha chains, this beta chain has a frequency of little significance. This chain connects TRBV28 to TRBJ1-2; D gene uncertain. V gave up 5 bases and J gave up 1 base, with 5 bases separating them. Germline CDR1 MDHEN, CDR2 SYDVKM. CDR3 length: 12 residues. The CDR3 loop reads CASSDNNYGYTF. The CDR3, as DNA: TGTGCCAGCAGTGACAATAACTATGGCTACACCTTC.